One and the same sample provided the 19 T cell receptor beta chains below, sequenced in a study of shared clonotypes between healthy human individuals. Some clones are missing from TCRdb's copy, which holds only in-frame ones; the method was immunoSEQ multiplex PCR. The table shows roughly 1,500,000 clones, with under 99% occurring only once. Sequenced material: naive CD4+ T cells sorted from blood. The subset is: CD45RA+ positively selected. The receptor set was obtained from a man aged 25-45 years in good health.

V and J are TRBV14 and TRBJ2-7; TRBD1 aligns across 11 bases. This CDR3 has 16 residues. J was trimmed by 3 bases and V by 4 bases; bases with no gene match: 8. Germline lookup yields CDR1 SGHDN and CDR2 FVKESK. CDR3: CASSRTRTGGVYEQYF. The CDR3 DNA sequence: TGTGCCAGCAGCCGAACCCGGACAGGGGGCGTCTACGAGCAGTACTTC.

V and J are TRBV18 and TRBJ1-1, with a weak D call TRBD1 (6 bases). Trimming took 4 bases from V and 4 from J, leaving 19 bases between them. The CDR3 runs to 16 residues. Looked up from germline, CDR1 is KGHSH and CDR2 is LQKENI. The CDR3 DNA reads TGTGCCAGCTCACGACTCTTATTAGTAGGGGGCACTGAAGCTTTCTTT. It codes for CASSRLLLVGGTEAFF.

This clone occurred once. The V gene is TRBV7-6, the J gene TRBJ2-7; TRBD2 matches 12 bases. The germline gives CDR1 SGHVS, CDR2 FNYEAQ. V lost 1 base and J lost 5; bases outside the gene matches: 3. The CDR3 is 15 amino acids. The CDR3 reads CASSLGTSGKDEQYF. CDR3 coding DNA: TGTGCCAGCAGCTTAGGGACTAGCGGGAAAGACGAGCAGTACTTC.

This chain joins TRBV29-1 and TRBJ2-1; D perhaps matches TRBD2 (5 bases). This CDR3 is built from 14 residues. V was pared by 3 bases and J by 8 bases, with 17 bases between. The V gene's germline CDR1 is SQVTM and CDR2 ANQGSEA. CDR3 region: CSVDGGSGGHEQFF. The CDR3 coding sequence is TGCAGCGTTGATGGTGGGAGCGGCGGACATGAGCAGTTCTTC.

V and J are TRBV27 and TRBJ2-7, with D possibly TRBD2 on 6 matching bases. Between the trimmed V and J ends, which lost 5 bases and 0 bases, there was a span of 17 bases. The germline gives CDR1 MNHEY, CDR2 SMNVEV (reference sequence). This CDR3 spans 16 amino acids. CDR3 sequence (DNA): TGTGCCAGCAGTCTTACGCGGGAATCAAGCTCCTACGAGCAGTACTTC. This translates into CASSLTRESSSYEQYF.

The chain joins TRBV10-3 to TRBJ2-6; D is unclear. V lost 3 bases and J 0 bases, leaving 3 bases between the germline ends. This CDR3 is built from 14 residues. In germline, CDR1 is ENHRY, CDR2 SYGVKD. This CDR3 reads CAISELSGANVLTF. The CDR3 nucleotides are TGTGCCATCAGTGAACTCTCTGGGGCCAACGTCCTGACTTTC.

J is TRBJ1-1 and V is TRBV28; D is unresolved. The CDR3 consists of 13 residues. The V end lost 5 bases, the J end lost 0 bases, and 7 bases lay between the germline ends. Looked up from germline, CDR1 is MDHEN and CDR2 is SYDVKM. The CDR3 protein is CASSPRLNTEAFF. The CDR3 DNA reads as TGTGCCAGCAGTCCGAGATTGAACACTGAAGCTTTCTTT.

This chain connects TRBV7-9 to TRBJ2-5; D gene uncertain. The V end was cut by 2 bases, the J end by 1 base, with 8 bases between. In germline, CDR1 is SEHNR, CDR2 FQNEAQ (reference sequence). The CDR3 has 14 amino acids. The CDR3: CASSLPQVQETQYF. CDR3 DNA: TGTGCCAGCAGCTTACCCCAGGTCCAAGAGACCCAGTACTTC.

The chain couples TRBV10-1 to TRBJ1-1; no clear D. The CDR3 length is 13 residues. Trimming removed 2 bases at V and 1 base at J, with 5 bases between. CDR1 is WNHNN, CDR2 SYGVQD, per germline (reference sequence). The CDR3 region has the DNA TGCGCCAGCAGTGAGGAGCAGAACACTGAAGCTTTCTTT. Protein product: CASSEEQNTEAFF.

CDR3 nucleotide sequence: TGTGCCAGCACCAATCTAGCGGGGAGGAACACCGGGGAGCTGTTTTTT. It translates to CASTNLAGRNTGELFF. This chain uses TRBV5-4 with TRBJ2-2; 9 positions match TRBD2. Germline V gene sequence: CDR1 SGHNT, CDR2 YYREEE (reference sequence). This CDR3 is built from 16 residues. V was clipped by 6 bases and J by 1 base; unmatched bases: 7.

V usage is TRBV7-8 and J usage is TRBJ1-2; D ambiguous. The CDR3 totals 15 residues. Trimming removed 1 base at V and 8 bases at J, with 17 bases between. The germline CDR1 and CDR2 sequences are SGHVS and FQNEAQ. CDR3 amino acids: CASSLVEAPIMGYTF. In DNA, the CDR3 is TGTGCCAGCAGCTTAGTGGAGGCGCCGATCATGGGCTACACCTTC. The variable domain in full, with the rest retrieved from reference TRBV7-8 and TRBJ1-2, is GAGVSQSPRYKVAKRGQDVALRCDPISGHVSLFWYQQALGQGPEFLTYFQNEAQLDKSGLPSDRFFAERPEGSVSTLKIQRTQQEDSAVYLCASSLVEAPIMGYTFGSGTRLTVV.

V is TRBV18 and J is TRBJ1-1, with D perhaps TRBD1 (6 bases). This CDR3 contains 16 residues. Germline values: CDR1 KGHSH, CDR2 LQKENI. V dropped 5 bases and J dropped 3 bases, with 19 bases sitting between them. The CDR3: CASSVIQGLGDTEAFF. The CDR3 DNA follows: TGTGCCAGCTCAGTGATACAGGGTTTGGGGGACACTGAAGCTTTCTTT.

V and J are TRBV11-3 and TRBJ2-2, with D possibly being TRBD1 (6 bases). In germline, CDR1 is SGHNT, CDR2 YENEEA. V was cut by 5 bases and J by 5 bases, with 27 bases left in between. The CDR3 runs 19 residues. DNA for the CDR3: TGTGCCAGCAGCCTCGAAGGTTGGGGGCTCGGTCCCGAAACCGGGGAGCTGTTTTTT. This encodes CASSLEGWGLGPETGELFF.

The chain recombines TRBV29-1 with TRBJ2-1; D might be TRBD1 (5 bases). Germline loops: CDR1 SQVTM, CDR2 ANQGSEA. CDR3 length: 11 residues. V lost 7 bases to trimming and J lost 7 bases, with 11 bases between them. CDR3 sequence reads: CSDSRANEQFF. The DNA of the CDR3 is TGCAGCGACAGCAGGGCTAATGAGCAGTTCTTC.

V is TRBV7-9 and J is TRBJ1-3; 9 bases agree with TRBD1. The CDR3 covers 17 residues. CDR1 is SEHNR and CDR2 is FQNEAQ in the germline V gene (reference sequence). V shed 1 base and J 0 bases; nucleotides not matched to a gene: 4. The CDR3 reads CASSLEGQGDSGNTIYF. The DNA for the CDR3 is TGTGCCAGCAGCTTAGAGGGACAGGGAGACTCTGGAAACACCATATATTTT.

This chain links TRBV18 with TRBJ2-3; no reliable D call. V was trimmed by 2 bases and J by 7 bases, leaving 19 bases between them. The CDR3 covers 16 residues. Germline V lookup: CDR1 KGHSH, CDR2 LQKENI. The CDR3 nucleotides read TGTGCCAGCTCACCAGTTGACACCACAAGAGGTAATACGCAGTATTTT. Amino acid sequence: CASSPVDTTRGNTQYF.

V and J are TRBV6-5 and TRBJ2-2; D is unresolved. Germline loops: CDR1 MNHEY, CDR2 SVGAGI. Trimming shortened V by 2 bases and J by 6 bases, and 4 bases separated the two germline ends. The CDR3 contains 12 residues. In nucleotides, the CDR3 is TGTGCCAGCAGTTACGGGGCCGGGGAGCTGTTTTTT. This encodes CASSYGAGELFF.

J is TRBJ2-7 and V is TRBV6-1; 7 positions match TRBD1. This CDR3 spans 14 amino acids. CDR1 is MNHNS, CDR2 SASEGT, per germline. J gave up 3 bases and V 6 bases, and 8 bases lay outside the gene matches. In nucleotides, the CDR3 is TGTGCCAGCAGCACCGGGACAGCGAACTACGAGCAGTACTTC. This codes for CASSTGTANYEQYF.

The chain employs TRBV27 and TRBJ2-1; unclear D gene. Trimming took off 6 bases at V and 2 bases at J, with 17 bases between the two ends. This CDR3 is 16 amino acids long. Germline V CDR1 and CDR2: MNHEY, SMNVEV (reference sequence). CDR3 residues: CASSSLGADAYNEQFF. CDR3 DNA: TGTGCCAGCAGCTCCCTAGGTGCGGACGCCTACAATGAGCAGTTCTTC.